The 10 T cell receptor beta chains below all came from one sample that was sequenced in a study of T cell repertoires in cytomegalovirus infection. What these receptors recognize is not known. TCRdb re-derived calls from the reads in MiXCR, one entry per CDR3 protein. In the table there are 750,000 to 900,000 distinct CDR3 sequences, about 29% of which are singletons. This specimen consisted of cultured CD8+ T cells from PBMCs, obtained from culture after CMV antigen stimulation. The receptors were gathered from a human donor in good health (CMV status not recorded). Some clones in this sample may be carry-over from other donors' samples.

Comments on this clonotype: One end of the junction varies from germline; a read error may be responsible. The V call is TRBV5-3, the J call TRBJ1-2; D might be TRBD1 (6 bases). TRBV5-3 is an ORF; its function is uncertain. The CDR3 is 16 residues long. CDR3 amino acids: CASSFRQAQVSDDYTF. The CDR3 coding sequence is TGTGCCAGCAGCTTCCGACAGGCCCAGGTTTCTGACGACTACACCTTC.

Only a few counts were recorded for this clonotype. This rearrangement joins TRBV6-5 to TRBJ1-1; D perhaps matches TRBD1 (6 bases). Germline V gives CDR1 MNHEY, CDR2 SVGAGI. The CDR3 consists of 15 residues. Trimming shortened V by 2 bases and J by 4 bases, and 14 bases separated the two germline ends. The CDR3 reads CASSYTGGRGTEAFF. CDR3 nucleotides: TGTGCCAGCAGTTACACGGGGGGGCGCGGCACTGAAGCTTTCTTT.

This CDR3 is CASSFMRTPLNEQYF. In DNA form, the CDR3 reads TGTGCCAGCAGTTTTATGCGGACACCCTTAAACGAGCAGTACTTC. This chain joins TRBV27 and TRBJ2-7; tentative D call: TRBD1 (5 bases). The CDR3 consists of 15 residues. V gave up 3 bases and J gave up 5 bases, with 17 bases separating them. Germline CDR1 and CDR2: MNHEY and SMNVEV (reference sequence).

This clonotype was found once. At one boundary the junction diverges from the germline segment, which might be a read error. The J gene is TRBJ1-4, the V gene TRBV7-4; 7 nucleotides match TRBD1. This CDR3 is 16 amino acids long. CDR1 is SGHVT, CDR2 SQSDAQ, per germline. The CDR3 nucleotides read TGTGCCAGCGGCTTAGCGTCCACAGGGGATAATGAAAAACTGTTTTTT. This translates into CASGLASTGDNEKLFF.

J is TRBJ1-1 and V is TRBV10-3; 10 nucleotides agree with TRBD1. The CDR3 has 15 residues. CDR1 is ENHRY and CDR2 is SYGVKD in the germline V gene. CDR3 nucleotides: TGTGTCCCTCCCCCCGACAGGGGGCATTACACTGAAGCTTTCTTT. Residues: CVPPPDRGHYTEAFF.

A few counts support this clonotype. The chain links TRBV7-2 to TRBJ1-1; D is ambiguous. In germline, CDR1 is SGHTA, CDR2 FQGNSA. This CDR3 region has 16 residues. Trimming pared 2 bases from V and 10 bases from J, leaving 23 bases between. The chain's CDR3 is CASSLPISQEVGGAFF. The DNA of the CDR3 is TGTGCCAGCAGCTTACCCATTTCGCAGGAGGTCGGAGGAGCTTTCTTT.

This clonotype showed up just a few times. The gene calls are TRBV6-6 and TRBJ1-2; 11 nucleotides agree with TRBD1. This CDR3 has 14 residues. V trimming: 5 bases; J trimming: 8 bases; junction bases outside the gene matches: 7. Germline CDR1 reads MNHNY; CDR2 reads SVGAGI (reference sequence). CDR3 sequence reads: CASSPGQGAWGYTF. CDR3 nucleotides: TGTGCCAGCAGTCCTGGACAGGGGGCATGGGGCTACACCTTC.

CDR3 sequence (DNA): TGTGCCAGCAGTTTATCGGGGTTAGGAATGGGGGGGAACACTGAAGCTTTCTTT. Amino acids: CASSLSGLGMGGNTEAFF. The chain recombines TRBV27 with TRBJ1-1; maybe TRBD1 (5 bases). Germline V gene data show CDR1 as MNHEY and CDR2 as SMNVEV (reference sequence). This CDR3 region has 18 residues. V was cut by 0 bases and J by 1 base, with 18 bases left in between.

A remark on this clonotype: A single base separates this from a much larger clone, so it may be a read error. The rearrangement links TRBV7-2 to TRBJ1-1; a weak D match, TRBD1 (6 bases). CDR3 length: 17 amino acids. In germline, CDR1 is SGHTA, CDR2 FQGNSA. Here the CDR3 reads CAGSLEGDMGMNTEAFF. The CDR3, as DNA: TGTGCCGGCAGCTTAGAAGGGGACATGGGGATGAACACTGAAGCTTTCTTT.

J is TRBJ2-1 and V is TRBV29-1; 8 nucleotides align to TRBD1. The length of the CDR3 is 13 residues. CDR1 SQVTM and CDR2 ANQGSEA come from the germline V gene. Germline trimming cut 3 bases from V and 10 bases from J; bases unmatched to any gene: 8. For the CDR3, the DNA is TGCAGCGTTGATCGGACAGGGCAGGGGGAGCAGTTCTTC. Translated, it gives CSVDRTGQGEQFF.